These 24 T cell receptor beta chains came from one sample sequenced in a study of T-cell memory formation after mild COVID-19 listed by TCRdb under 2021. The library was built by means of 5' RACE. The data were produced on an Illumina NovaSeq 6000. TCRdb reprocessing: public reads trimmed at Q25 with fastp, clones called with MiXCR, in-frame beta chains kept. Duplicate CDR3 protein sequences are folded into a single record with the most common DNA and genes. This sample is represented by around 90,000 distinct CDR3 sequences; roughly 15% of them were singletons. Around two fifths of the sample rests with the top ten. The sequenced sample consisted of PBMCs or a T cell subset sorted from them (not recorded which). The receptors derive from a young man who had mild COVID-19 (a few samples of this study predate the infection). The sample titles of this study are shuffled in the database, so cell type and time point are left out; the donor was told from shared clones.

A word on this clonotype: This may stem from a read error, because a much larger clone lies one nucleotide away. CDR3 amino acids: CASSRESSGDQETQYF. The CDR3 nucleotides read TGTGCCAGCAGCCGAGAGTCTAGCGGGGACCAAGAGACCCAGTACTTC. The chain joins TRBV3-1 to TRBJ2-5, with 9 bases lining up with TRBD2. J was trimmed by 0 bases and V by 4 bases; bases with no gene match: 6. This CDR3 is 16 amino acids long. In germline, CDR1 is LGHDT, CDR2 YNNKEL (reference sequence).

This chain connects TRBV15 to TRBJ1-6; D not certain. Germline CDR1 reads LNHNV; CDR2 reads YYDKDF (reference sequence). This CDR3 spans 13 amino acids. Trimming took off 0 bases at V and 10 bases at J, with 7 bases between the two ends. The CDR3 nucleotides are TGTGCCACCAGCAGAGATAGTGGATCACCCCTCCACTTT. Translation: CATSRDSGSPLHF.

This clonotype turned up a few times. A much larger clone is a single base away; this may be a read error. The gene calls are TRBV4-1 and TRBJ1-1, with D hard to call. This CDR3 has 12 residues. Germline V gene data show CDR1 as MGHRA and CDR2 as YSYEKL. V was shortened by 0 bases and J by 1 base, with 0 bases between the two germline ends. CDR3 sequence (DNA): TGCGCCAGCAGCCAAGAGAACACTGAAGCTTTCTTT. This codes for CASSQENTEAFF.

The chain combines TRBV19 with TRBJ2-2; D ambiguous. Trimming removed 1 base at V and 3 bases at J, with 3 bases between. Germline V lookup: CDR1 LNHDA, CDR2 SQIVND (reference sequence). The CDR3 runs to 13 residues. Written as DNA, the CDR3 is TGTGCCAGTAGTATAGCGGACACCGGGGAGCTGTTTTTT. Translated, it gives CASSIADTGELFF.

The rearrangement uses TRBV19 and TRBJ1-1; D may be TRBD1 (5 bases). The V end was cut by 0 bases, the J end by 11 bases, with 10 bases between. CDR1 LNHDA and CDR2 SQIVND come from the germline V gene (reference sequence). The CDR3 is made up of 12 amino acids. The CDR3 DNA sequence: TGTGCCAGTAGTATAGATCTGCGGGACGCTTTCTTT. Encoded protein: CASSIDLRDAFF.

Only a few counts were recorded for this clonotype. The chain is built from TRBV28 and TRBJ2-1; D might be TRBD2 (6 bases). The CDR3 is 12 amino acids. Trimming took off 1 base at V and 15 bases at J, with 13 bases between the two ends. Per the germline V gene, CDR1 is MDHEN and CDR2 is SYDVKM. The CDR3: CASSLSGGSRFF. CDR3 nucleotides: TGTGCCAGCAGTTTATCTGGGGGGAGCAGGTTCTTC.

Only a few counts were recorded for this clonotype. This rearrangement joins TRBV7-6 to TRBJ2-3, with D possibly matching TRBD2 (7 bases). Germline assignment: CDR1 SGHVS and CDR2 FNYEAQ. The V end was cut by 4 bases, the J end by 8 bases, with 16 bases between. CDR3 length: 14 amino acids. The DNA of the CDR3 is TGTGCCAGCAGCTCCCCCCTGGGGGGGGCTACGCAGTATTTT. Translated, it gives CASSSPLGGATQYF.

The chain links TRBV5-6 to TRBJ1-1; D uncertain. CDR1 and CDR2 (germline): SGHDT, YYEEEE. The CDR3 is 11 residues long. V gave up 2 bases and J gave up 7 bases, with 6 bases separating them. The CDR3 is CASSLRFEAFF. The CDR3 DNA reads TGTGCCAGCAGCTTACGGTTTGAAGCTTTCTTT. The full variable domain, its missing parts supplied by reference TRBV5-6 and TRBJ1-1, is DAGVTQSPTHLIKTRGQQVTLRCSPKSGHDTVSWYQQALGQGPQFIFQYYEEEERQRGNFPDRFSGHQFPNYSSELNVNALLLGDSALYLCASSLRFEAFFGQGTRLTVV.

The chain links TRBV6-5 to TRBJ1-1, with D unclear. V lost 6 bases and J 1 base, leaving 9 bases between the germline ends. The CDR3 runs to 13 residues. CDR1 and CDR2 (germline): MNHEY, SVGAGI. The DNA for the CDR3 is TGTGCCAGCAGCTACGCGAAGAACACTGAAGCTTTCTTT. Translating gives CASSYAKNTEAFF.

This clonotype was seen many times. The V gene is TRBV7-3, the J gene TRBJ2-7; 13 bases are a match to TRBD2. This CDR3 is 16 amino acids long. CDR1 is SGHTA and CDR2 is FQGTGA in the germline V gene. Trimming cost V 1 base and J 2 bases; bases outside gene matches: 2. CDR3 in DNA: TGTGCCAGCAGCTTAAGGGGACTAGCGGGGCCCTACGAGCAGTACGTC. Residues: CASSLRGLAGPYEQYV.

The chain has TRBV30 and TRBJ1-2; no definite D call. The CDR3 is 12 amino acids. Germline V CDR1 and CDR2: GTSNPN, SVGIG (reference sequence). V shed 0 bases and J shed 7 bases, with 9 bases lying between them. CDR3 sequence: CAWSVGLTGYTF. The CDR3 bases are TGTGCCTGGAGTGTAGGGTTGACTGGCTACACCTTC. Full variable domain (remainder filled in from reference TRBV30 and TRBJ1-2): SQTIHQWPATLVQPVGSPLSLECTVEGTSNPNLYWYRQAAGRGLQLLFYSVGIGQISSEVPQNLSASRPQDRQFILSSKKLLLSDSGFYLCAWSVGLTGYTFGSGTRLTVV.

This clonotype has just a few counts. V is TRBV30 and J is TRBJ1-6; unclear D gene. This CDR3 region has 15 residues. Germline V gene sequence: CDR1 GTSNPN, CDR2 SVGIG (reference sequence). V was trimmed by 2 bases and J by 3 bases, leaving 11 bases between them. The CDR3 DNA reads as TGTGCCTGGAGTATGGGGAAACTCTATAATTCACCCCTCCACTTT. It encodes CAWSMGKLYNSPLHF.

The rearrangement joins TRBV4-1 to TRBJ2-7, with D unclear. CDR1 and CDR2 from the germline V gene are MGHRA and YSYEKL. The V gene lost 0 bases and the J gene lost 1 base, with 13 bases spanning the gap. CDR3 length: 16 residues. The CDR3 nucleotides read TGCGCCAGCAGCCAAGAGGTTTACTCCAGATCCTACGAGCAGTACTTC. Amino acids: CASSQEVYSRSYEQYF.

V gene TRBV27 combines with J gene TRBJ1-1; D is unclear. Germline values: CDR1 MNHEY, CDR2 SMNVEV (reference sequence). Trimming removed 0 bases from V and 4 bases from J, with 15 bases in between. This CDR3 has 16 amino acids. The CDR3 DNA reads TGTGCCAGCAGTTTATCTCTTGCAGCGGCCCTCACTGAAGCTTTCTTT. Its translation is CASSLSLAAALTEAFF.

This clonotype was observed a handful of times. CDR3 nucleotide sequence: TGTGCCAGCAGCCCAATTAGCCCTAGCGGCCAATTCACAGATACGCAGTATTTT. It yields the protein CASSPISPSGQFTDTQYF. The chain combines TRBV7-2 with TRBJ2-3; 7 positions match TRBD2. Unmatched junction bases numbered 16, after V lost 5 bases and J lost 2 bases. This CDR3 is 18 amino acids long. Per the germline V gene, CDR1 is SGHTA and CDR2 is FQGNSA.

There are a few counts of this clonotype. V gene TRBV5-1 combines with J gene TRBJ2-1; unclear D gene. The CDR3 has 15 amino acids. Germline lookup yields CDR1 SGHRS and CDR2 YFSETQ. Deletions cut 0 bases from V and 8 bases from J, with 15 bases between. CDR3 sequence reads: CASSLDVGKRYEQFF. The DNA of the CDR3 is TGCGCCAGCAGCTTGGATGTAGGGAAGAGGTATGAGCAGTTCTTC. Full variable domain (outside the CDR3, taken from reference TRBV5-1 and TRBJ2-1): KAGVTQTPRYLIKTRGQQVTLSCSPISGHRSVSWYQQTPGQGLQFLFEYFSETQRNKGNFPGRFSGRQFSNSRSEMNVSTLELGDSALYLCASSLDVGKRYEQFFGPGTRLTVL.

The chain couples TRBV4-1 to TRBJ1-5, with D perhaps TRBD1 (5 bases). The germline V gene has CDR1 MGHRA and CDR2 YSYEKL. V lost 0 bases to trimming and J lost 6 bases, with 12 bases between them. This CDR3 spans 15 amino acids. The CDR3, as DNA: TGCGCCAGCAGCCAAGAAACAGGCGGGGGTCAGCCCCAGCATTTT. It translates to CASSQETGGGQPQHF.

This clonotype was observed many times. The rearrangement links TRBV6-6 to TRBJ2-5; D remains unclear. The CDR3 contains 15 residues. Trimming stripped 0 bases from V and 7 bases from J, with 15 bases between. Per germline, CDR1 MNHNY and CDR2 SVGAGI (reference sequence). The chain's CDR3 is CASSYSNQAASTQYF. The CDR3 bases are TGTGCCAGCAGTTACTCGAACCAGGCCGCATCGACCCAGTACTTC.

This clonotype has just a few counts. The chain uses TRBV2 and TRBJ2-5, with D perhaps being TRBD1 or TRBD2 (5 bases each). This CDR3 has 18 amino acids. V lost 4 bases, J lost 0 bases, and 21 bases lay in between. CDR1 SNHLY and CDR2 FYNNEI come from the germline V gene. The CDR3 coding sequence is TGTGCCAGCAGTGGAAGCTTTTCCGGGGACGAGTACCAAGAGACCCAGTACTTC. This codes for CASSGSFSGDEYQETQYF.

This clonotype has a handful of counts. The rearrangement joins TRBV4-2 to TRBJ2-2; D is uncertain. V was pared by 0 bases and J by 6 bases, with 11 bases between. Germline V gene lookup returns CDR1 LGHNA and CDR2 YNFKEQ. The CDR3 totals 15 residues. In nucleotides, the CDR3 is TGTGCCAGCAGCCAAGACCGGCCCGCGGCCGGGGAGCTGTTTTTT. It is translated as CASSQDRPAAGELFF.

V gene TRBV24-1 combines with J gene TRBJ1-5; 7 bases fit TRBD1. Germline loops: CDR1 KGHDR, CDR2 SFDVKD. CDR3 length equals 14 residues. V gave up 3 bases and J gave up 5 bases; unmatched junction bases: 3. The CDR3 DNA reads as TGTGCCACCAGTGATGTAACAGGGGATCAGCCCCAGCATTTT. Protein sequence: CATSDVTGDQPQHF.

This clonotype showed up just a few times. Written as DNA, the CDR3 is TGCGCCAGCAGCCAAGGGGCAGGGCAGGGACAGCCCCAGCATTTT. Its translation: CASSQGAGQGQPQHF. The V gene is TRBV4-1, the J gene TRBJ1-5; TRBD1 might be the D (5 bases). Trimming left V 1 base short and J 7 bases short, with 14 bases between. The germline V gene has CDR1 MGHRA and CDR2 YSYEKL. The CDR3 is 15 residues long.

In this sample, this clonotype turned up a few times. This sequence joins TRBV28 and TRBJ2-7; D possibly uses TRBD1 or TRBD2 (6 bases each). Germline-derived CDR1 and CDR2 are MDHEN and SYDVKM. V lost 6 bases and J lost 5, with 17 bases in between. The CDR3 extends over 14 amino acids. The CDR3 loop reads CASSRDKGGDEQYF. The CDR3 DNA reads TGTGCCAGCAGCCGGGATAAGGGGGGTGACGAGCAGTACTTC.

This clonotype showed up just once. The rearrangement uses TRBV11-2 and TRBJ2-5; D unresolved. Per the germline V gene, CDR1 is SGHAT and CDR2 is FQNNGV. The CDR3 length is 16 residues. V was cut by 2 bases and J by 4 bases, with 17 bases left in between. CDR3 sequence: CASSLRLTLGGETQYF. The CDR3 coding sequence is TGTGCCAGCAGCTTAAGGCTCACCCTTGGCGGAGAGACCCAGTACTTC.